A selection of T cell receptor beta chains follows, all from one sample in a study of beta chain features in type 1 diabetes. The data were produced by immunoSEQ multiplex PCR, yet TCRdb's version contains in-frame clones alone and is incomplete. The repertoire has more than 300,000 clones, about 10% of them found once; the top ten carry about 0.64%. The specimen was central memory CD4+ T cells from blood. The receptor set was obtained from a man younger than 45 with type 1 diabetes. The CDR3 runs from the conserved cysteine through the conserved F or W. The order of the fields is V gene, J gene, CDR3 protein.

TRBV7-2	TRBJ2-3	CASSLDGKGTDTQYF
TRBV30	TRBJ1-2	CAWSGTGYEGYTF
TRBV7-2	TRBJ1-2	CASSPGQLYGYTF
TRBV28	TRBJ2-7	CASVRSGLGSYEQYF
TRBV5-1	TRBJ1-1	CASAVGGGNTEAFF
TRBV5-4	TRBJ2-5	CASSPGLAGLQETQYF
TRBV4-1	TRBJ2-3	CASSRTSAYGTDTQYF
TRBV28	TRBJ1-2	CASSLLTAYGYTF
TRBV15	TRBJ2-3	CATSRDGTSGRVDTQYF
TRBV30	TRBJ1-3	CAWTKSGTLSGNTIYF
TRBV5-4	TRBJ2-1	CASSSQGGTSGAYNEQFF
TRBV10-3	TRBJ2-3	CAISGVLADTQYF
TRBV28	TRBJ2-1	CASSSGQSSYNEQFF
TRBV7-9	TRBJ1-5	CASSFGVAGEGQPQHF
TRBV11-2	TRBJ2-7	CASSQDRTLRYEQYF
TRBV25-1	TRBJ1-4	CASREGASEKLFF
TRBV7-6	TRBJ1-5	CASSQGYSNQPQHF
TRBV19	TRBJ1-1	CASRTGGGGRLNTEAFF
TRBV29-1	TRBJ2-2	CSVVQGLGNTGELFF
TRBV29-1	TRBJ2-7	CSASRTLDEQYF
TRBV7-9	TRBJ2-3	CASSLARTTSTDTQYF
TRBV11-3	TRBJ2-1	CASSLDNRNDEQFF
TRBV6-5	TRBJ1-1	CASSSISRGVTEAFF
TRBV2	TRBJ2-2	CASTRERGGELFF
TRBV9	TRBJ2-1	CASSARDSGHEQFF
TRBV7-2	TRBJ2-6	CASSPGQAGANVLTF
TRBV5-1	TRBJ1-2	CASSLEGQDYGYTF
TRBV7-2	TRBJ2-3	CASSLGTDTQYF
TRBV18	TRBJ2-6	CASSPLSPGSSGANVLTF
TRBV30	TRBJ2-7	CAWSNKRESRQYF
TRBV10-2	TRBJ2-7	CASMQARAPYEQYF
TRBV28	TRBJ1-4	CASTSRLDEKLFF
TRBV10-1	TRBJ2-7	CASSGQTTGRQYF
TRBV7-9	TRBJ1-1	CASSLARGTETVTEAFF
TRBV4-2	TRBJ2-1	CASSLEVRGPLF
TRBV2	TRBJ2-3	CASRGGLAVSTDTQYF
TRBV5-1	TRBJ2-3	CASSLGPGGTDTQYF
TRBV19	TRBJ2-7	CASSPRGTSGTYEQYF
TRBV7-2	TRBJ2-2	CASSYRNTGELFF
TRBV28	TRBJ1-1	CASSSPDREGAEAFF